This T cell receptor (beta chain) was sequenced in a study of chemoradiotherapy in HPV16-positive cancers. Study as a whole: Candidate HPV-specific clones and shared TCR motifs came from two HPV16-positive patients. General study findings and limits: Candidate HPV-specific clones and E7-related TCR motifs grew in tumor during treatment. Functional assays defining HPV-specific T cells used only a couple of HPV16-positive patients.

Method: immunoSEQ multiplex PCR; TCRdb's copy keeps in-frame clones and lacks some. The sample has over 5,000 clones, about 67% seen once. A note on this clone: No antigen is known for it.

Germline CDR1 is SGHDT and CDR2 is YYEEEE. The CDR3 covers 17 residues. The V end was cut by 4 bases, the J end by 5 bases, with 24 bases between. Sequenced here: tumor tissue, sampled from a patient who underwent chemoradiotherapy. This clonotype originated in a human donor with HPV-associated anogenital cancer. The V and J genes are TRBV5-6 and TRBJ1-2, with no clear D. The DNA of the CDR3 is TGTGCCAGCAGCCTCCAACCCGGCCGACACACGGGGTATGGCTACACCTTC. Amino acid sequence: CASSLQPGRHTGYGYTF.